This TCR beta chain was observed in a study of identical twins. CDR3 length: 12 residues. The ends were cut back, 4 bases at V and 2 bases at J, with 6 bases in the middle. Germline CDR1 reads SQVTM; CDR2 reads ANQGSEA. This clonotype was seen repeatedly, ten times or more. No antigen is known for it. TCRdb fed the 5' RACE reads into MiXCR, producing one record per CDR3 protein. In the table there are about 1.7 million distinct CDR3 sequences, around a third of which are singletons. Overall study findings and caveats: Modeled out-of-frame TCR alpha sharing in monozygotic twins fell below observed levels.

The TCR was taken from a newborn girl in good health. This chain links TRBV29-1 with TRBJ2-1, with D unresolved. Source material: cord blood. The CDR3 DNA sequence: TGCAGCGTTGGAACAACCTACAATGAGCAGTTCTTC. It yields the protein CSVGTTYNEQFF.